This TCR beta chain was recorded in a study of shared clonotypes between healthy human individuals. On this clone itself: Distinct nucleotide sequences in the sample also encode this CDR3.

CD8 cells regarded as naive lacked CD45RO, were positively chosen for CCR7, and omitted terminally differentiated effector memory CD45RA+ cells. Data came from immunoSEQ multiplex PCR; TCRdb stores just in-frame clones and leaves some out. The sample holds some 1,900,000 clones, less than 95% seen once. The CDR3 is 14 amino acids. Germline V gene data show CDR1 as MNHEY and CDR2 as SMNVEV (reference sequence). V shed 3 bases and J shed 2 bases, with 8 bases lying between them. The sample comprised naive CD8+ T cells sorted from blood. The chain has TRBV27 and TRBJ2-1, with D uncertain. This receptor was taken from a man between 18 and 35 years old in good health. In nucleotides, the CDR3 is TGTGCCAGCAGTTTCCAAGGACCCTACAATGAGCAGTTCTTC. Translating gives CASSFQGPYNEQFF.